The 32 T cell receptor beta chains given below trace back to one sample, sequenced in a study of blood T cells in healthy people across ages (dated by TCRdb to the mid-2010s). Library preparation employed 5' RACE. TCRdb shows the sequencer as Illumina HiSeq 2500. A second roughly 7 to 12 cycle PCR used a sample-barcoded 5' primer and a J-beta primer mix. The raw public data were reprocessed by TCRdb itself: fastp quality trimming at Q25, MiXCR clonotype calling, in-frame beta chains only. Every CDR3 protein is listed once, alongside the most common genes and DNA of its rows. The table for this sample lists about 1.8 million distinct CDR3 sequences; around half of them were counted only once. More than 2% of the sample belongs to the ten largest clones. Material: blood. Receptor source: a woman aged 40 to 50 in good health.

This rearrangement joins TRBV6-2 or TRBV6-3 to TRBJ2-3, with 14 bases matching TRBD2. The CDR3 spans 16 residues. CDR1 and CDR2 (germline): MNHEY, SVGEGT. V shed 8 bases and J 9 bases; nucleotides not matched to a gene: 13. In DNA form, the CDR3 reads TGTGCCAGCCGACCCGGACTAGCGGGGGGCCGAGGGACGCAGTATTTT. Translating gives CASRPGLAGGRGTQYF.

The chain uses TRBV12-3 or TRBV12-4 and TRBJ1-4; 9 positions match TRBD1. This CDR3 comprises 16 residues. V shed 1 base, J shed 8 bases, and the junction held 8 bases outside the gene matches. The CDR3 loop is CASSLETTGGQEKLFF. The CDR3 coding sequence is TGTGCCAGCAGTTTAGAAACCACAGGGGGCCAGGAAAAACTGTTTTTT.

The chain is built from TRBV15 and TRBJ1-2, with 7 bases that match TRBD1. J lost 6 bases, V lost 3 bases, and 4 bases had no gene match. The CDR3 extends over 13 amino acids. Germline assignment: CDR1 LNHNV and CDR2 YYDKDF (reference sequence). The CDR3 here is CATSRDRRDGYTF. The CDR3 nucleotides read TGTGCCACCAGCAGGGACAGGCGGGATGGCTACACCTTC.

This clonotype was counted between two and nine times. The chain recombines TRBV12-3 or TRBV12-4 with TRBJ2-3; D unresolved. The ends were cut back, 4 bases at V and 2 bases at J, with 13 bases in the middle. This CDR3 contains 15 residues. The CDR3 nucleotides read TGTGCCAGCAGTTACAAGGCAGCAATCACAGATACGCAGTATTTT. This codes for CASSYKAAITDTQYF.

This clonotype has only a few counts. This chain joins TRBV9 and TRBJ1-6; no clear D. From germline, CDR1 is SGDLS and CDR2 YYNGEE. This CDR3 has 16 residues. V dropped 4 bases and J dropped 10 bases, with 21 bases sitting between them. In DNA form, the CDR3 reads TGTGCCAGCAGCCTTACCAGTGGACCGGGTGAATCACCCCTCCACTTT. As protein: CASSLTSGPGESPLHF.

The DNA of the CDR3 is TGCGCCAGCAGCTCCGCGGACAGGGGGGACTATGGCTACACCTTC. This gives the protein CASSSADRGDYGYTF. This chain uses TRBV5-1 with TRBJ1-2; 10 bases are shared with TRBD1. Germline lookup yields CDR1 SGHRS and CDR2 YFSETQ. J was trimmed by 3 bases and V by 3 bases; bases with no gene match: 5. The CDR3 consists of 15 residues.

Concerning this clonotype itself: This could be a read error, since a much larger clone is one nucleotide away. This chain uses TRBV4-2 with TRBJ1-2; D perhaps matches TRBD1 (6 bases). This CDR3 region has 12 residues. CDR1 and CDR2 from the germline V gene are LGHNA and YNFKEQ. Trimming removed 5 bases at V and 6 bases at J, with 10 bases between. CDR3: CASSFEGDGYTF. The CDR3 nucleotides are TGTGCCAGCAGCTTCGAGGGGGATGGCTACACCTTC.

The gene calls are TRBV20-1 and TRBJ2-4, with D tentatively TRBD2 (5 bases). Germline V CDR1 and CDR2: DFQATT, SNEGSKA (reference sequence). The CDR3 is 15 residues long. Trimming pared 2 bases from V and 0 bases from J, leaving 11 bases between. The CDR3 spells CSARFVGRAKNIQYF. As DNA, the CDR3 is TGCAGTGCTAGATTCGTGGGGAGAGCCAAAAACATTCAGTACTTC.

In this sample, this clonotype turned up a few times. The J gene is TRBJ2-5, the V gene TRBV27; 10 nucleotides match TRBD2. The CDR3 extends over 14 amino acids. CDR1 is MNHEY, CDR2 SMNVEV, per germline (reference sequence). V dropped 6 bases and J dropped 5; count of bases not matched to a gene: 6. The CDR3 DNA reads TGTGCCAGCAGAGAGCGGGGGGGTTGGGAGACCCAGTACTTC. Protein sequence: CASRERGGWETQYF.

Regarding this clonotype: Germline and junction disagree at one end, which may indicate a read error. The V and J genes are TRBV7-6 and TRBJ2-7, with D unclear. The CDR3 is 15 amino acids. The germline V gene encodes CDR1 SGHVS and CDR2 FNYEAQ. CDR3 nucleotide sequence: TGTGCCAGCGGCTTAAGGCGACATCAAATCTACGAGCAGTACTTC. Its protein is CASGLRRHQIYEQYF.

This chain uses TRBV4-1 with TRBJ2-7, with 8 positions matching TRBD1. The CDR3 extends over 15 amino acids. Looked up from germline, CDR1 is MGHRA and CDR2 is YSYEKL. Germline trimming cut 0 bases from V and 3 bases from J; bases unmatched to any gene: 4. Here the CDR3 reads CASSQDAGTGYEQYF. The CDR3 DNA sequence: TGCGCCAGCAGCCAAGATGCTGGGACAGGCTACGAGCAGTACTTC.

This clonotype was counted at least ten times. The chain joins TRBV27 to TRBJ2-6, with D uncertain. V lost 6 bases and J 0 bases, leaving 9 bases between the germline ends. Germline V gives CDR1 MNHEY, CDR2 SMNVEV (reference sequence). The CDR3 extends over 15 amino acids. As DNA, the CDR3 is TGTGCCAGCAGCTTAAGAGTCTCTGGGGCCAACGTCCTGACTTTC. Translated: CASSLRVSGANVLTF.

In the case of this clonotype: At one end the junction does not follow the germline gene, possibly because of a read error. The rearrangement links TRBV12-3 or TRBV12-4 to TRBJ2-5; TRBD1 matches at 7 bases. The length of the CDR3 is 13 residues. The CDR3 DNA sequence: TGTGCCAACAGTAGGGACAGCCAAGAGACCCAGTACTTC. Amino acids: CANSRDSQETQYF.

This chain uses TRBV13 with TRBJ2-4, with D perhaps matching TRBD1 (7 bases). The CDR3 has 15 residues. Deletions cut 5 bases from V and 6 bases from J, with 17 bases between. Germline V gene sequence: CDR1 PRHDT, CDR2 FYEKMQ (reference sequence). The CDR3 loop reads CASSPPWGDRNIQYF. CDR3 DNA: TGTGCCAGCAGCCCTCCGTGGGGGGACAGAAACATTCAGTACTTC.

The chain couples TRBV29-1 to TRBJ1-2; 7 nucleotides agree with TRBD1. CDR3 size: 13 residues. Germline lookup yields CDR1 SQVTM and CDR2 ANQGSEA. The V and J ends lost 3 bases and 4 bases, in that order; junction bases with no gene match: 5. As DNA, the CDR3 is TGCAGCGTTGAGCAGGGGGTTTTCTATGGCTACACCTTC. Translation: CSVEQGVFYGYTF. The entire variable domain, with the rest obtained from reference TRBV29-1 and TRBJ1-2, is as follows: SAVISQKPSRDICQRGTSLTIQCQVDSQVTMMFWYRQQPGQSLTLIATANQGSEATYESGFVIDKFPISRPNLTFSTLTVSNMSPEDSSIYLCSVEQGVFYGYTFGSGTRLTVV.

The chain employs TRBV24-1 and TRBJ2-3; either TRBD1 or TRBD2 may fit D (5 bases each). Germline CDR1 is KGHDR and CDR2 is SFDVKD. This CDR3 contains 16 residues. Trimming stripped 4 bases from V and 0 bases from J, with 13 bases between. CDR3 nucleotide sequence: TGTGCCACCAGTGAGTTCCGGGACGCTAGCACAGATACGCAGTATTTT. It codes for CATSEFRDASTDTQYF.

This CDR3 is CSVSAAPGANYGYTF. The CDR3, as DNA: TGCAGCGTCTCGGCCGCACCAGGAGCTAACTATGGCTACACCTTC. The J gene is TRBJ1-2, the V gene TRBV29-1, with D uncertain. The V and J ends lost 6 bases and 0 bases respectively, with 17 bases between them. This CDR3 has 15 residues. CDR1 is SQVTM and CDR2 is ANQGSEA in the germline V gene.

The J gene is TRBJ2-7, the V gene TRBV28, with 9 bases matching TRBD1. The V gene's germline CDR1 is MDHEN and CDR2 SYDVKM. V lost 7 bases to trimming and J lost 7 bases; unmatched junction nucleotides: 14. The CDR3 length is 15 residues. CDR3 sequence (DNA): TGTGCCAGCAATCCCACCGGGACAGGGTTAGGAGAGCAGTACTTC. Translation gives CASNPTGTGLGEQYF.

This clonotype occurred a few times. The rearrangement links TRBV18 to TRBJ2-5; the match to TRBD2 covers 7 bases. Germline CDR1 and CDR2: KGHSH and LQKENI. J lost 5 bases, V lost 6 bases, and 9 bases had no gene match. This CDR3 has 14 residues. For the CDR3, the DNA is TGTGCCAGCTCCCCCCCGGGGGGTCGCGAGACCCAGTACTTC. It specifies CASSPPGGRETQYF.

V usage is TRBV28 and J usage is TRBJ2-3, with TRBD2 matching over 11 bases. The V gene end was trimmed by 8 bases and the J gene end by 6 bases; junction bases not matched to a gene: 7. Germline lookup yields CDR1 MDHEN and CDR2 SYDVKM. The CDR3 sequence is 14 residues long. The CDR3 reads CASGRTSGWDTQYF. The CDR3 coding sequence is TGTGCCAGCGGCCGGACTAGCGGGTGGGATACGCAGTATTTT.

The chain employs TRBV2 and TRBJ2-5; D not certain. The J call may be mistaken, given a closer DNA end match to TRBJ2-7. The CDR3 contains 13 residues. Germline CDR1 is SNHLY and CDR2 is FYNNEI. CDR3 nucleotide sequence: TGTGCCAGCAGTGAGGGTCCTCTTGGCGAGCAGTACTTC. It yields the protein CASSEGPLGEQYF.

For the CDR3, the DNA is TGCGCCAGCAGCCAAGATGGGGGCGTTAGGGCTGAAGCTTTCTTT. This gives the protein CASSQDGGVRAEAFF. The rearrangement uses TRBV4-1 and TRBJ1-1; tentative D call: TRBD1 (6 bases). This CDR3 region has 15 residues. V lost 0 bases and J lost 6, with 14 bases in between. Germline CDR1 and CDR2: MGHRA and YSYEKL.

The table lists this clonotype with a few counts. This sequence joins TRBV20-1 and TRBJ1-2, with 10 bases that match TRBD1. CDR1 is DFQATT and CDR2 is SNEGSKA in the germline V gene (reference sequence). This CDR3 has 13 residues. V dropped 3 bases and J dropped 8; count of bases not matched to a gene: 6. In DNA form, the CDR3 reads TGCAGTGCTAGGACTGGGACAGGGGTCGGCTACACCTTC. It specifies CSARTGTGVGYTF.

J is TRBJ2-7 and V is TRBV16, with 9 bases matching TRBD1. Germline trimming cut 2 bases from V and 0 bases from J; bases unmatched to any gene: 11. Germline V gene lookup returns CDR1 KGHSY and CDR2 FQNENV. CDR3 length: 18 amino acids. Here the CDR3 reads CASSQLSPEDRGSYEQYF. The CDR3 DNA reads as TGTGCCAGCAGCCAACTTTCGCCAGAGGACAGGGGCTCCTACGAGCAGTACTTC. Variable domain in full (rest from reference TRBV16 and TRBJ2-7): GEEVAQTPKHLVRGEGQKAKLYCAPIKGHSYVFWYQQVLKNEFKFLISFQNENVFDETGMPKERFSAKCLPNSPCSLEIQATKLEDSAVYFCASSQLSPEDRGSYEQYFGPGTRLTVT.

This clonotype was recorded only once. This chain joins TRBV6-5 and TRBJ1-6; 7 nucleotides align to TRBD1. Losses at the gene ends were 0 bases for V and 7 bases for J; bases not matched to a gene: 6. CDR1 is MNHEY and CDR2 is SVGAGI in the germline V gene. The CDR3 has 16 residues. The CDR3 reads CASSYSNRGSNSPLHF. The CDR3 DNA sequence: TGTGCCAGCAGTTACTCGAACAGGGGCTCGAATTCACCCCTCCACTTT.

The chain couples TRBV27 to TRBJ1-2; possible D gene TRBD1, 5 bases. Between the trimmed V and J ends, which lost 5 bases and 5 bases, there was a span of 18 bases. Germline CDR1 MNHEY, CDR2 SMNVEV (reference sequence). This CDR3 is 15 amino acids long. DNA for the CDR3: TGTGCCAGCAGTCCTCGACAGCTTATGGCTTATGGCTACACCTTC. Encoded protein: CASSPRQLMAYGYTF.

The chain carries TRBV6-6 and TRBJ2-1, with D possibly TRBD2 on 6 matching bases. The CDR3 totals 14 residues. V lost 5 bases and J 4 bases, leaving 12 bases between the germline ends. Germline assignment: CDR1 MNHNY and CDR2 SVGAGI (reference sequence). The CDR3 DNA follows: TGTGCCAGCAGTATCCTGGGGGGATACAATGAGCAGTTCTTC. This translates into CASSILGGYNEQFF.

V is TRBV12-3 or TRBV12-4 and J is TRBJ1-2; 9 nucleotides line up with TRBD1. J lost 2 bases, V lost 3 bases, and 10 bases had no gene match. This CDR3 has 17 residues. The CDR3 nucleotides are TGTGCCAGCAGTTTTCGGACAGGGGCGGAAACCAACTATGGCTACACCTTC. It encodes CASSFRTGAETNYGYTF.

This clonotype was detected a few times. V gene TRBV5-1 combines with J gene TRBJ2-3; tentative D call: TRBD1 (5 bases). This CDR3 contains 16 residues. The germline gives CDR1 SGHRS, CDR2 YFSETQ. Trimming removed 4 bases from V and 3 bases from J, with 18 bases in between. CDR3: CASSGNSIPGTDTQYF. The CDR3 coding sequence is TGCGCCAGCAGCGGTAACAGCATACCAGGGACAGATACGCAGTATTTT.

The CDR3 loop is CASSPTRIESTDTQYF. As DNA, the CDR3 is TGTGCCAGCAGCCCAACTAGAATCGAGAGCACAGATACGCAGTATTTT. The rearrangement links TRBV27 to TRBJ2-3, with D possibly matching TRBD2 (5 bases). Between the trimmed V and J ends, which lost 6 bases and 0 bases, there was a span of 16 bases. Per germline, CDR1 MNHEY and CDR2 SMNVEV (reference sequence). The length of the CDR3 is 16 residues.

DNA for the CDR3: TGTGCCAGCAGTTACTTCTTGAGCAGCTACGAGCAGTACTTC. Translated, it gives CASSYFLSSYEQYF. The chain combines TRBV6-5 with TRBJ2-7, with unresolved D. CDR3 length equals 14 residues. Germline V gene lookup returns CDR1 MNHEY and CDR2 SVGAGI. Trimming cost V 1 base and J 3 bases, with 10 bases left between them.

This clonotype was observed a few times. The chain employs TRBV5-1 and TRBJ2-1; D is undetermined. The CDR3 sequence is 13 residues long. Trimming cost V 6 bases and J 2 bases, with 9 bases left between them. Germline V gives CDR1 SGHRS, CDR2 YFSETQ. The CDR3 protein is CASKEVAYNEQFF. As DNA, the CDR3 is TGCGCCAGCAAAGAAGTGGCCTACAATGAGCAGTTCTTC.